This TCR beta chain appears in the sequencing data of a study of beta chain features in type 1 diabetes. The study's findings and limits: All four CD4+ subsets from Type 1 diabetes patients carried moderately but significantly shorter TCRB CDR3s.

This CDR3 has 12 amino acids. Per the germline V gene, CDR1 is SQVTM and CDR2 is ANQGSEA. V lost 7 bases to trimming and J lost 8 bases, with 17 bases between them. On this clone itself: The antigen remains unidentified.

The entirety of the isolated RNA underwent reverse transcription, so expressed TCRB transcripts were sequenced. Clones were read by immunoSEQ multiplex PCR, and TCRdb kept only the in-frame ones, dropping some. This repertoire shows about 180,000 clones, approximately 8% found once; its top ten account for approximately 1%. Source material: central memory CD4+ T cells from blood. The clonotype was recovered from a woman aged 40-49 years with type 1 diabetes. The chain is built from TRBV29-1 and TRBJ1-2; D call uncertain. CDR3 nucleotide sequence: TGCAGCGCCCCAACTAGGACCAAAGGCTACACCTTC. Amino acids: CSAPTRTKGYTF.